Following are 29 T cell receptor beta chains from one sample sequenced in a study of blood T cell repertoires in COVID-19. The assay was immunoSEQ multiplex PCR, and TCRdb's table has in-frame clones only and misses some. The sample lists some 340,000 clones; 85% were seen once. Sequenced: peripheral blood. The receptors stem from a woman younger than 35 with acute or convalescent COVID-19.

The chain uses TRBV7-2 and TRBJ2-1, with TRBD2 identical over 9 bases. This CDR3 spans 15 amino acids. From germline, CDR1 is SGHTA and CDR2 FQGNSA. With 1 base clipped from V and 5 bases from J, the junction kept 3 bases outside the gene matches. CDR3: CASSLVAGENNEQFF. CDR3 nucleotide sequence: TGTGCCAGCAGCTTAGTAGCGGGGGAGAACAATGAGCAGTTCTTC. Supplemented by reference TRBV7-2 and TRBJ2-1, the full variable domain reads GAGVSQSPSNKVTEKGKDVELRCDPISGHTALYWYRQSLGQGLEFLIYFQGNSAPDKSGLPSDRFSAERTGGSVSTLTIQRTQQEDSAVYLCASSLVAGENNEQFFGPGTRLTVL.

This chain links TRBV11-1 with TRBJ2-5, with 8 positions matching TRBD1. Germline assignment: CDR1 SGHAT and CDR2 FQDESV (reference sequence). With 6 bases clipped from V and 7 bases from J, the junction kept 10 bases outside the gene matches. The CDR3 runs to 14 residues. CDR3 nucleotide sequence: TGTGCCAGCAGTCTCGGACAGGGATTAGGGACCCAGTACTTC. It encodes CASSLGQGLGTQYF.

The chain is built from TRBV5-6 and TRBJ2-3, with 13 bases fitting TRBD2. CDR1 is SGHDT, CDR2 YYEEEE, per germline. The CDR3 covers 16 residues. V was pared by 4 bases and J by 6 bases, with 8 bases of the junction left unmatched. The CDR3 spells CASSPRLAGGRDTQYF. The CDR3 DNA reads TGTGCCAGCAGCCCTCGACTAGCGGGGGGTCGGGATACGCAGTATTTT.

J is TRBJ2-2 and V is TRBV12-3 or TRBV12-4, with D maybe TRBD2 (6 bases). This CDR3 is 12 amino acids long. V dropped 6 bases and J dropped 5 bases, with 7 bases sitting between them. The CDR3 here is CASRTSTGELFF. In DNA, the CDR3 is TGTGCCAGCAGGACTAGTACCGGGGAGCTGTTTTTT.

V gene TRBV15 combines with J gene TRBJ1-1; TRBD1 aligns across 9 bases. Unmatched junction bases numbered 17, after V lost 3 bases and J lost 0 bases. This CDR3 spans 20 amino acids. The germline V gene encodes CDR1 LNHNV and CDR2 YYDKDF (reference sequence). The CDR3 loop is CATSSFLLHPGQGLNTEAFF. The CDR3 bases are TGTGCCACCAGCAGCTTCCTACTCCACCCGGGACAGGGACTGAACACTGAAGCTTTCTTT.

This chain uses TRBV9 with TRBJ1-3, with D maybe TRBD1 (6 bases). Germline-derived CDR1 and CDR2 are SGDLS and YYNGEE. The V gene lost 4 bases and the J gene lost 0 bases, with 14 bases spanning the gap. The CDR3 length is 16 residues. CDR3 region: CASSILDSLSGNTIYF. The CDR3, as DNA: TGTGCCAGCAGCATCCTGGACAGCCTCTCTGGAAACACCATATATTTT.

This clone is a singleton in its sample. The chain recombines TRBV29-1 with TRBJ2-7, with 9 nucleotides matching TRBD1. With V trimmed by 0 bases and J by 4 bases, 7 bases remained unmatched. The germline V gene encodes CDR1 SQVTM and CDR2 ANQGSEA. This CDR3 is 15 amino acids long. CDR3 loop: CSVEDRQGGRYEQYF. CDR3 DNA: TGCAGCGTTGAAGACAGACAGGGGGGACGGTACGAGCAGTACTTC.

The V and J genes are TRBV29-1 and TRBJ1-2; a weak D match, TRBD1 (6 bases). This CDR3 comprises 14 residues. V was cut by 5 bases and J by 1 base, with 14 bases left in between. The germline V gene has CDR1 SQVTM and CDR2 ANQGSEA. The CDR3 sequence: CSVTRTDSNYGYTF. CDR3 nucleotides: TGCAGCGTTACAAGGACAGACAGTAACTATGGCTACACCTTC. Variable domain in full (rest from reference TRBV29-1 and TRBJ1-2): SAVISQKPSRDICQRGTSLTIQCQVDSQVTMMFWYRQQPGQSLTLIATANQGSEATYESGFVIDKFPISRPNLTFSTLTVSNMSPEDSSIYLCSVTRTDSNYGYTFGSGTRLTVV.

This rearrangement joins TRBV14 to TRBJ2-7; 9 positions agree with TRBD2. From germline, CDR1 is SGHDN and CDR2 FVKESK. The CDR3 runs 16 residues. V shed 1 base, J shed 2 bases, and the junction held 6 bases outside the gene matches. The CDR3 DNA reads as TGTGCCAGCAGCCAAGTGGCTAGCGGGACGCCCTACGAGCAGTACTTC. Translated: CASSQVASGTPYEQYF.

The chain joins TRBV10-1 to TRBJ2-2, with D unclear. V gave up 0 bases and J gave up 1 base, with 6 bases separating them. Looked up from germline, CDR1 is WNHNN and CDR2 is SYGVQD (reference sequence). The CDR3 covers 15 residues. CDR3 coding DNA: TGCGCCAGCAGTGAGTCTCAGGAGAACACCGGGGAGCTGTTTTTT. Translated, it gives CASSESQENTGELFF.

The V gene is TRBV5-1, the J gene TRBJ1-2; TRBD1 is a possible D gene (6 bases). CDR1 and CDR2 (germline): SGHRS, YFSETQ. The CDR3 runs 13 residues. The V end was cut by 0 bases, the J end by 7 bases, with 10 bases between. CDR3 nucleotides: TGCGCCAGCAGCTTGGCAGGGGTGGTTGGCTACACCTTC. This translates into CASSLAGVVGYTF.

CDR3 nucleotides: TGTGCCAGCAGCCAGACCGTGAGGGACTACACCTTC. The encoded protein is CASSQTVRDYTF. The rearrangement uses TRBV9 and TRBJ1-2; D gene uncertain. Deletions cut 4 bases from V and 10 bases from J, with 14 bases between. This CDR3 has 12 residues. The V gene's germline CDR1 is SGDLS and CDR2 YYNGEE.

The chain recombines TRBV19 with TRBJ1-2, with a tentative D call TRBD1 (5 bases). This CDR3 has 13 amino acids. With 6 bases removed from V and 3 bases from J, the gap between germline ends came to 11 bases. Germline V gene sequence: CDR1 LNHDA, CDR2 SQIVND (reference sequence). CDR3: CASSDSWDYGYTF. The DNA of the CDR3 is TGTGCCAGTAGCGACAGTTGGGACTATGGCTACACCTTC.

This chain connects TRBV5-6 to TRBJ1-3, with TRBD1 matching over 8 bases. The junction had 6 bases not matched to a gene; V was cut back by 3 bases and J by 7 bases. Germline values: CDR1 SGHDT, CDR2 YYEEEE. The CDR3 totals 14 residues. The CDR3 reads CASSSQGAWNTIYF. CDR3 bases: TGTGCCAGCAGCTCGCAGGGGGCCTGGAACACCATATATTTT.

The J gene is TRBJ1-4, the V gene TRBV7-8; a weak D match, TRBD1 (6 bases). V was trimmed by 2 bases and J by 1 base, leaving 11 bases between them. The CDR3 length is 16 residues. Germline V gene lookup returns CDR1 SGHVS and CDR2 FQNEAQ. Written as DNA, the CDR3 is TGTGCCAGCAGCTTATATATCAGGGGAACTAATGAAAAACTGTTTTTT. It specifies CASSLYIRGTNEKLFF.

This clone was found many times. The chain couples TRBV7-9 to TRBJ2-7, with D possibly matching TRBD1 (7 bases). Germline-derived CDR1 and CDR2 are SEHNR and FQNEAQ (reference sequence). The V and J ends lost 4 bases and 2 bases respectively, with 24 bases between them. The CDR3 loop spans 18 amino acids. The CDR3 sequence is CASSSLSYGQGGPYEQYF. In DNA form, the CDR3 reads TGTGCCAGCAGCTCCCTGTCGTATGGGCAGGGGGGTCCCTACGAGCAGTACTTC.

The chain has TRBV6-5 and TRBJ1-2, with D possibly TRBD1 on 5 matching bases. Per germline, CDR1 MNHEY and CDR2 SVGAGI. Between the trimmed V and J ends, which lost 4 bases and 2 bases, there was a span of 8 bases. This CDR3 is built from 13 residues. As DNA, the CDR3 is TGTGCCAGCAGTTCGACAGTGAACTATGGCTACACCTTC. Translated: CASSSTVNYGYTF.

The chain is built from TRBV18 and TRBJ1-6, with TRBD1 matching over 7 bases. The CDR3 sequence is 17 residues long. The V and J ends lost 5 bases and 8 bases, in that order; junction bases with no gene match: 15. In germline, CDR1 is KGHSH, CDR2 LQKENI. This CDR3 is CASSEQGPSMPHSPLHF. CDR3 nucleotides: TGTGCCAGCTCAGAACAGGGGCCCTCTATGCCCCATTCACCCCTCCACTTT.

V gene TRBV23-1 combines with J gene TRBJ1-5, with D unresolved. TRBV23-1 counts as an open reading frame of uncertain function. This CDR3 has 15 residues. Trimming shortened V by 6 bases and J by 3 bases, and 15 bases separated the two germline ends. CDR3 amino acids: CASRRLEVINQPQHF. As DNA, the CDR3 is TGCGCCAGCAGACGCCTTGAGGTTATCAATCAGCCCCAGCATTTT.

The table lists this clone with a few counts. The chain is built from TRBV12-3 or TRBV12-4 and TRBJ2-2, with D hard to call. Between the trimmed V and J ends, which lost 9 bases and 6 bases, there was a span of 8 bases. The CDR3 sequence is 11 residues long. The CDR3 coding sequence is TGTGCCAGGGCAGTGGCCGGGGAGCTGTTTTTT. Amino acids: CARAVAGELFF.

The rearrangement links TRBV4-1 to TRBJ1-2, with TRBD1 matching over 9 bases. V shed 4 bases, J shed 3 bases, and the junction held 0 bases outside the gene matches. Germline V CDR1 and CDR2: MGHRA, YSYEKL. This CDR3 has 13 residues. CDR3 sequence: CASSRTGDYGYTF. In DNA form, the CDR3 reads TGCGCCAGCAGCCGGACAGGGGACTATGGCTACACCTTC.

In this sample, this clone turned up once. The rearrangement links TRBV7-3 to TRBJ1-1; a weak D match, TRBD1 (6 bases). The length of the CDR3 is 13 residues. Germline V gives CDR1 SGHTA, CDR2 FQGTGA. The germline V and J ends were trimmed by 4 bases and 4 bases, with 10 bases remaining between them. CDR3: CASSSSRGTEAFF. DNA of the CDR3: TGTGCCAGCAGCTCGTCCAGGGGCACTGAAGCTTTCTTT.

The chain links TRBV9 to TRBJ1-1; 9 bases map to TRBD1. V gave up 3 bases and J gave up 1 base; unmatched junction bases: 13. CDR3 length: 18 amino acids. Germline CDR1 reads SGDLS; CDR2 reads YYNGEE. The CDR3 is CASSGLPPGQGANTEAFF. The CDR3 bases are TGTGCCAGCAGCGGTTTACCACCGGGACAGGGAGCGAACACTGAAGCTTTCTTT.

The rearrangement links TRBV5-5 to TRBJ2-7; 11 bases match TRBD2. V was clipped by 8 bases and J by 11 bases; unmatched bases: 15. This CDR3 contains 14 residues. CDR1 SGHKS and CDR2 YYEKEE come from the germline V gene (reference sequence). In DNA, the CDR3 is TGTGCCAGTACCCTTATAGCGGGAGGGTGGAATGAGTACTTC. The encoded protein is CASTLIAGGWNEYF.

Regarding this clone: Additional DNA sequences in this sample encode the identical CDR3. The chain joins TRBV30 to TRBJ2-7; D may be TRBD1 (6 bases). Trimming pared 4 bases from V and 0 bases from J, leaving 7 bases between. The CDR3 has 12 amino acids. From germline, CDR1 is GTSNPN and CDR2 SVGIG (reference sequence). The CDR3: CAWTGDSYEQYF. The CDR3 DNA sequence: TGTGCCTGGACAGGGGACTCCTACGAGCAGTACTTC.

V is TRBV5-8 and J is TRBJ2-1; TRBD1 matches at 8 bases. J lost 7 bases, V lost 9 bases, and 9 bases had no gene match. The length of the CDR3 is 13 residues. CDR1 SGHTS and CDR2 YDEGEE come from the germline V gene. This CDR3 is CAIGYRGSNEQFF. The CDR3 DNA reads TGTGCCATCGGATACAGGGGGTCGAATGAGCAGTTCTTC. The variable domain in full, completed from reference TRBV5-8 and TRBJ2-1, reads EAGVTQSPTHLIKTRGQQATLRCSPISGHTSVYWYQQALGLGLQFLLWYDEGEERNRGNFPPRFSGRQFPNYSSELNVNALELEDSALYLCAIGYRGSNEQFFGPGTRLTVL.

As DNA, the CDR3 is TGTGCCAGCAGTTTAAATGCCGGGACTAGCGGGGGCTCTAGCACAGATACGCAGTATTTT. This sequence encodes CASSLNAGTSGGSSTDTQYF. The genes are TRBV27 and TRBJ2-3; the match to TRBD2 covers 14 bases. This CDR3 region has 20 residues. Germline assignment: CDR1 MNHEY and CDR2 SMNVEV (reference sequence). Trimming removed 2 bases from V and 0 bases from J; junction bases left unmatched: 10.

The CDR3 loop reads CASSLTGEGNYGYTF. The CDR3 region has the DNA TGTGCCAGCAGTCTGACGGGTGAAGGTAACTATGGCTACACCTTC. V usage is TRBV6-2 or TRBV6-3 and J usage is TRBJ1-2; no reliable D call. The CDR3 covers 15 residues. Germline V gives CDR1 MNHEY, CDR2 SVGEGT. With 5 bases removed from V and 1 base from J, the gap between germline ends came to 14 bases.

This chain links TRBV2 with TRBJ1-2; a possible D gene is TRBD1 (6 bases). This CDR3 comprises 14 residues. From germline, CDR1 is SNHLY and CDR2 FYNNEI. With 4 bases removed from V and 0 bases from J, the gap between germline ends came to 9 bases. The CDR3 nucleotides read TGTGCCAGCAGTGGGACAGCCACTAACTATGGCTACACCTTC. Its translation is CASSGTATNYGYTF.